The 27 T cell receptor beta chains below all came from one sample that was sequenced in a study of T cell responses to AZD1222 COVID-19 vaccine. Clones were sequenced by immunoSEQ multiplex PCR, and TCRdb holds only the in-frame ones, with some missing. This sample has 80,000 to 100,000 clones, with about 86% found just once. The source was peripheral blood, collected 28 days after the second AZD1222 dose. These receptors came from an adult who received the AZD1222 COVID-19 vaccine.

This sequence joins TRBV18 and TRBJ1-5, with 8 bases fitting TRBD1. This CDR3 is 15 amino acids long. The V segment lost 3 bases and the J segment 8 bases; nucleotides outside the gene matches: 9. Germline CDR1 is KGHSH and CDR2 is LQKENI. The CDR3 coding sequence is TGTGCCAGCTCACCCACAGGGGGAAGGATGGAGCCCCAGCATTTT. Protein: CASSPTGGRMEPQHF. Drawing the rest from reference TRBV18 and TRBJ1-5, the complete variable domain is NAGVMQNPRHLVRRRGQEARLRCSPMKGHSHVYWYRQLPEEGLKFMVYLQKENIIDESGMPKERFSAEFPKEGPSILRIQQVVRGDSAAYFCASSPTGGRMEPQHFGDGTRLSIL.

The CDR3 here is CASSWLAGEGSEQYF. The CDR3 DNA follows: TGTGCCAGCAGCTGGCTAGCGGGGGAGGGTTCCGAGCAGTACTTC. This chain joins TRBV7-8 and TRBJ2-7, with TRBD2 matching over 10 bases. The germline V gene encodes CDR1 SGHVS and CDR2 FQNEAQ. Unmatched junction bases numbered 9, after V lost 4 bases and J lost 6 bases. CDR3 length: 15 amino acids.

CDR3 protein: CASSREALWANYGYTF. In nucleotides, the CDR3 is TGTGCCAGCAGCCGGGAGGCCCTGTGGGCTAACTATGGCTACACCTTC. This chain connects TRBV2 to TRBJ1-2; D uncertain. This CDR3 is 16 amino acids long. The germline V gene encodes CDR1 SNHLY and CDR2 FYNNEI. V was cut by 6 bases and J by 0 bases, with 17 bases left in between.

This chain joins TRBV5-1 and TRBJ1-1; no clear D gene. The CDR3 extends over 14 amino acids. CDR1 SGHRS and CDR2 YFSETQ come from the germline V gene. Trimming took 0 bases from V and 4 from J, leaving 10 bases between them. The CDR3 DNA reads as TGCGCCAGCAGCTTGGATCACAGAGCCACTGAAGCTTTCTTT. This codes for CASSLDHRATEAFF.

CDR3 DNA: TGCAGTGCTAGTCGGATACGGAGTTTCGATTCACCCCTCCACTTT. It yields the protein CSASRIRSFDSPLHF. The genes are TRBV20-1 and TRBJ1-6; D gene unclear. The CDR3 extends over 15 amino acids. Trimming cost V 3 bases and J 8 bases, with 17 bases left between them. CDR1 is DFQATT and CDR2 is SNEGSKA in the germline V gene (reference sequence).

The genes are TRBV30 and TRBJ1-1, with 11 bases fitting TRBD1. The CDR3 runs 17 residues. Per the germline V gene, CDR1 is GTSNPN and CDR2 is SVGIG (reference sequence). V was pared by 4 bases and J by 1 base, with 11 bases of the junction left unmatched. The CDR3 DNA follows: TGTGCCTGGAAAGGACGGACAGGGGGCATTTCGAACACTGAAGCTTTCTTT. The encoded protein is CAWKGRTGGISNTEAFF. The whole variable domain, filled in from reference TRBV30 and TRBJ1-1, reads SQTIHQWPATLVQPVGSPLSLECTVEGTSNPNLYWYRQAAGRGLQLLFYSVGIGQISSEVPQNLSASRPQDRQFILSSKKLLLSDSGFYLCAWKGRTGGISNTEAFFGQGTRLTVV.

CDR3 loop: CASSPGDFSVLTDTQYF. The CDR3 bases are TGCGCCAGCAGCCCGGGGGACTTCTCAGTGCTCACAGATACGCAGTATTTT. This chain joins TRBV5-1 and TRBJ2-3, with D possibly being TRBD2 (6 bases). The CDR3 totals 17 residues. V dropped 4 bases and J dropped 2 bases, with 20 bases sitting between them. CDR1 is SGHRS, CDR2 YFSETQ, per germline. The whole variable domain, filled in from reference TRBV5-1 and TRBJ2-3, reads KAGVTQTPRYLIKTRGQQVTLSCSPISGHRSVSWYQQTPGQGLQFLFEYFSETQRNKGNFPGRFSGRQFSNSRSEMNVSTLELGDSALYLCASSPGDFSVLTDTQYFGPGTRLTVL.

This chain links TRBV6-2 or TRBV6-3 with TRBJ2-4; the match to TRBD1 covers 7 bases. This CDR3 is 14 amino acids long. Trimming at V came to 2 bases and at J to 4 bases, leaving 2 bases not matched to a gene. Germline loops: CDR1 MNHEY, CDR2 SVGEGT. CDR3 nucleotide sequence: TGTGCCAGCAGTTACGACAGGGTTAAAAACATTCAGTACTTC. Translation gives CASSYDRVKNIQYF.

The CDR3 sequence: CASSKAHRGRSTEAFF. DNA of the CDR3: TGTGCCAGCAGCAAAGCGCACCGGGGGCGGAGCACTGAAGCTTTCTTT. The rearrangement joins TRBV21-1 to TRBJ1-1. TRBV21-1 is assigned pseudogene status. This CDR3 has 16 residues.

The chain carries TRBV19 and TRBJ2-2; D is undetermined. This CDR3 is 14 amino acids long. Germline loops: CDR1 LNHDA, CDR2 SQIVND (reference sequence). V was cut by 7 bases and J by 2 bases, with 11 bases left in between. The CDR3 spells CASNGKPNTGELFF. DNA for the CDR3: TGTGCCAGTAACGGTAAACCAAACACCGGGGAGCTGTTTTTT.

The J gene is TRBJ2-7, the V gene TRBV7-2, with D possibly matching TRBD2 (5 bases). Germline assignment: CDR1 SGHTA and CDR2 FQGNSA. The ends were cut back, 5 bases at V and 0 bases at J, with 11 bases in the middle. The CDR3 runs to 14 residues. The chain's CDR3 is CASSLSGLSYEQYF. CDR3 sequence (DNA): TGTGCCAGCAGCCTAAGCGGCCTCTCCTACGAGCAGTACTTC.

This clone appeared a few times. This chain links TRBV7-3 with TRBJ1-3; a possible D gene is TRBD1 (5 bases). CDR3 length equals 15 residues. Trimming removed 5 bases at V and 2 bases at J, with 13 bases between. Germline V gene lookup returns CDR1 SGHTA and CDR2 FQGTGA. The CDR3 coding sequence is TGTGCCAGCAGCCCCCAGGGCGGTCCTGGAAACACCATATATTTT. This sequence encodes CASSPQGGPGNTIYF.

The CDR3 DNA follows: TGCAGCGTTGAAGATGAGGACAGGGCCTACTACAATGAGCAGTTCTTC. Amino acids: CSVEDEDRAYYNEQFF. This chain uses TRBV29-1 with TRBJ2-1; TRBD1 matches at 8 bases. The CDR3 sequence is 16 residues long. The V gene's germline CDR1 is SQVTM and CDR2 ANQGSEA. The V gene end was trimmed by 0 bases and the J gene end by 3 bases; junction bases not matched to a gene: 7.

The gene calls are TRBV5-4 and TRBJ1-1, with TRBD1 matching over 7 bases. The CDR3 runs 17 residues. Germline trimming cut 4 bases from V and 0 bases from J; bases unmatched to any gene: 12. The germline gives CDR1 SGHNT, CDR2 YYREEE (reference sequence). The CDR3 reads CASSRQGRKPMNTEAFF. In DNA form, the CDR3 reads TGTGCCAGCAGCCGACAGGGTCGAAAGCCCATGAACACTGAAGCTTTCTTT.

The V gene is TRBV10-3, the J gene TRBJ1-1; a possible D gene is TRBD1 (6 bases). V was trimmed by 9 bases and J by 0 bases, leaving 17 bases between them. Per the germline V gene, CDR1 is ENHRY and CDR2 is SYGVKD. This CDR3 region has 15 residues. The CDR3 nucleotides are TGTGCCATGAGGGGGGGAGAAACCTTGAACACTGAAGCTTTCTTT. It translates to CAMRGGETLNTEAFF.

The CDR3 spells CASSGSDRVPQETQYF. CDR3 nucleotides: TGTGCCAGCTCGGGATCAGACAGGGTGCCCCAAGAGACCCAGTACTTC. V usage is TRBV18 and J usage is TRBJ2-5, with 7 bases aligning to TRBD1. J lost 1 base, V lost 6 bases, and 11 bases had no gene match. This CDR3 is 16 amino acids long. CDR1 and CDR2 (germline): KGHSH, LQKENI.

The DNA of the CDR3 is TGTGCCACCAGCAGCCCTGACAGGGGCACAGATACGCAGTATTTT. Translating it yields CATSSPDRGTDTQYF. The V gene is TRBV15, the J gene TRBJ2-3, with 7 bases lining up with TRBD1. Germline V gene sequence: CDR1 LNHNV, CDR2 YYDKDF (reference sequence). V trimming: 3 bases; J trimming: 1 base; junction bases outside the gene matches: 4. CDR3 length: 15 amino acids.

The chain is built from TRBV25-1 and TRBJ2-6, with TRBD1 matching 9 bases. The germline V gene has CDR1 MGHDK and CDR2 SYGVNS. V shed 5 bases and J 0 bases; nucleotides not matched to a gene: 5. The CDR3 has 17 residues. The CDR3 bases are TGTGCCAGCAGTACCGGACAGGGGCCCTCTGGGGCCAACGTCCTGACTTTC. Translating gives CASSTGQGPSGANVLTF. The full variable domain, its missing parts supplied by reference TRBV25-1 and TRBJ2-6, is EADIYQTPRYLVIGTGKKITLECSQTMGHDKMYWYQQDPGMELHLIHYSYGVNSTEKGDLSSESTVSRIRTEHFPLTLESARPSHTSQYLCASSTGQGPSGANVLTFGAGSRLTVL.

This clone was seen a handful of times. The chain has TRBV21-1 and TRBJ1-3; whether TRBD1, the table's D call, matches the DNA was not checked. TRBV21-1 is a listed pseudogene. The CDR3 loop spans 17 amino acids. CDR3 bases: TGTGCCAGCAGCAAAGATAGGGGTGGGATCCCTGGAAACACCATATATTTT. Residues: CASSKDRGGIPGNTIYF.

The chain is built from TRBV28 and TRBJ1-6, with D perhaps matching TRBD1 (6 bases). Germline V gene data show CDR1 as MDHEN and CDR2 as SYDVKM. CDR3 length: 16 amino acids. V lost 5 bases to trimming and J lost 10 bases, with 21 bases between them. The CDR3 bases are TGTGCCAGCAGTGCCCTGACAGGTACTGCGGGATCACCCCTCCACTTT. It encodes CASSALTGTAGSPLHF.

The J gene is TRBJ2-3, the V gene TRBV5-6; D gene unclear. V gave up 1 base and J gave up 6 bases, with 9 bases separating them. Germline CDR1 reads SGHDT; CDR2 reads YYEEEE. This CDR3 has 13 amino acids. The DNA of the CDR3 is TGTGCCAGCAGCTTGATTGGCGGTGATACGCAGTATTTT. Encoded protein: CASSLIGGDTQYF.

J is TRBJ2-1 and V is TRBV3-1 (or the pseudogene TRBV3-2), with D tentatively TRBD1 (5 bases). The CDR3 consists of 14 residues. CDR1 and CDR2 (germline): LGHDT, YNNKEL (reference sequence). V dropped 4 bases and J dropped 1 base, with 8 bases sitting between them. CDR3 protein: CASSLPGSYNEQFF. CDR3 nucleotide sequence: TGTGCCAGCAGCCTTCCAGGGTCCTACAATGAGCAGTTCTTC.

The chain couples TRBV3-1 (or the pseudogene TRBV3-2) to TRBJ2-7, with 7 positions matching TRBD2. This CDR3 contains 15 residues. The germline V gene has CDR1 LGHDT and CDR2 YNNKEL (reference sequence). Unmatched junction bases numbered 8, after V lost 5 bases and J lost 1 base. Here the CDR3 DNA reads TGTGCCAGCAGCTATGGAACTAGCGCGTCCTACGAGCAGTACTTC. It specifies CASSYGTSASYEQYF.

The chain is built from TRBV27 and TRBJ2-1, with TRBD2 as a possible D gene (6 bases). The V end was cut by 6 bases, the J end by 6 bases, with 21 bases between. The CDR3 consists of 16 residues. CDR1 and CDR2 (germline): MNHEY, SMNVEV (reference sequence). In nucleotides, the CDR3 is TGTGCCAGCAGCCCCGTTGGGGGGAATTTCTTCAATGAGCAGTTCTTC. Translated: CASSPVGGNFFNEQFF.

This sequence joins TRBV6-5 and TRBJ1-1; TRBD1 is a possible D gene (5 bases). Germline CDR1 is MNHEY and CDR2 is SVGAGI. V was pared by 4 bases and J by 5 bases, with 14 bases between. The length of the CDR3 is 14 residues. CDR3 DNA: TGTGCCAGCAGTTGGGGGGTCCAAGGAACTGAAGCTTTCTTT. Amino acid sequence: CASSWGVQGTEAFF.

This CDR3 is CASSLQNQPQHF. In DNA form, the CDR3 reads TGTGCCAGCAGCCTACAAAATCAGCCCCAGCATTTT. The rearrangement joins TRBV3-1 (or the pseudogene TRBV3-2) to TRBJ1-5, with D unresolved. V was shortened by 4 bases and J by 4 bases, with 5 bases between the two germline ends. Germline assignment: CDR1 LGHDT and CDR2 YNNKEL (reference sequence). The CDR3 contains 12 residues.

V and J are TRBV10-2 and TRBJ1-2; D may be TRBD1 (6 bases). CDR3 length: 15 amino acids. Germline-derived CDR1 and CDR2 are WSHSY and SAAADI. Trimming took off 7 bases at V and 5 bases at J, with 20 bases between the two ends. DNA for the CDR3: TGCGCCAGCATTTTACAGCCGGGACAACTATATGGCTACACCTTC. It codes for CASILQPGQLYGYTF.